The rows below give T cell receptor beta chains drawn from one sample of a study of cytomegalovirus exposure and HLA in healthy donors. The data were produced by immunoSEQ multiplex PCR, yet TCRdb's version contains in-frame clones alone and is incomplete. The sample holds 170,000 or so clones, 60% to 80% seen once. The sequenced material came from PBMCs. Receptors originate from a woman aged 25 to 45 in good health and CMV-seronegative. The CDR3 runs from the conserved cysteine through the conserved F or W. Each record gives: CDR3 length, J gene, V gene, CDR3 protein.

cdr3_length: 15
j_call: TRBJ1-4
v_call: TRBV30
cdr3_aa: CAWGATGGRNEKLFF

cdr3_length: 18
j_call: TRBJ2-7
v_call: TRBV7-9
cdr3_aa: CASSLPTPGTGESNEQYF

cdr3_length: 14
j_call: TRBJ1-5
v_call: TRBV2
cdr3_aa: CASGASQRRQPQHF

cdr3_length: 14
j_call: TRBJ1-4
v_call: TRBV5-1
cdr3_aa: CASSFAPPDEKLFF

cdr3_length: 12
j_call: TRBJ2-7
v_call: TRBV6-4
cdr3_aa: CARGGARSEQYF

cdr3_length: 14
j_call: TRBJ1-1
v_call: TRBV11-3
cdr3_aa: CASSAQGENTEAFF

cdr3_length: 15
j_call: TRBJ1-2
v_call: TRBV5-6
cdr3_aa: CASSSYDRLYYGYTF

cdr3_length: 14
j_call: .
v_call: TRBV10-3
cdr3_aa: CAISGLQEAVEQYF

cdr3_length: 12
j_call: TRBJ1-2
v_call: TRBV5-1
cdr3_aa: CASSFPGNGYTF

cdr3_length: 14
j_call: TRBJ1-1
v_call: TRBV6-5
cdr3_aa: CASSTRGANTEAFF

cdr3_length: 15
j_call: TRBJ2-7
v_call: TRBV7-5
cdr3_aa: CARSPRTGPAYEQYF

cdr3_length: 15
j_call: TRBJ2-2
v_call: TRBV18
cdr3_aa: CASSPRTGTDGELFF

cdr3_length: 16
j_call: TRBJ1-1
v_call: TRBV15
cdr3_aa: CATSRARTVLNTEAFF

cdr3_length: 14
j_call: TRBJ1-2
v_call: TRBV19
cdr3_aa: CASRRDRGLYGYTF

cdr3_length: 15
j_call: TRBJ1-4
v_call: TRBV18
cdr3_aa: CASSPSGTGIEKLFF

cdr3_length: 13
j_call: TRBJ2-3
v_call: TRBV12-5
cdr3_aa: CAARTGVGDTQYF

cdr3_length: 15
j_call: TRBJ1-2
v_call: TRBV7-2
cdr3_aa: CASSYGTASMYGYTF

cdr3_length: 16
j_call: TRBJ2-1
v_call: TRBV19
cdr3_aa: CASSPGLAGGYNEQFF

cdr3_length: 15
j_call: TRBJ2-3
v_call: TRBV11-3
cdr3_aa: CASSYVGGPSDTQYF

cdr3_length: 14
j_call: TRBJ2-4
v_call: TRBV5-4
cdr3_aa: CASSHGQGQNIQYF

cdr3_length: 11
j_call: TRBJ1-2
v_call: TRBV19
cdr3_aa: CASSSGTEGTF

cdr3_length: 13
j_call: TRBJ2-5
v_call: TRBV7-9
cdr3_aa: CASQRQTQETQYF

cdr3_length: 14
j_call: TRBJ2-5
v_call: TRBV29-1
cdr3_aa: CSVSGGRGGETQYF

cdr3_length: 15
j_call: TRBJ2-5
v_call: TRBV5-1
cdr3_aa: CASSANTGGQETQYF

cdr3_length: 13
j_call: TRBJ2-1
v_call: TRBV25-1
cdr3_aa: CASSEAGVNEQFF

cdr3_length: 17
j_call: TRBJ1-4
v_call: TRBV4-1
cdr3_aa: CASSQESGGATNEKLFF

cdr3_length: 15
j_call: TRBJ1-5
v_call: TRBV9
cdr3_aa: CASSARGWSNQPQHF

cdr3_length: 16
j_call: TRBJ1-1
v_call: TRBV6-6
cdr3_aa: CASRKDRGVGNTEAFF

cdr3_length: 15
j_call: TRBJ1-6
v_call: TRBV6-5
cdr3_aa: CASSSGYSYNSPLHF

cdr3_length: 15
j_call: TRBJ2-3
v_call: TRBV7-9
cdr3_aa: CASSPWTPPTDTQYF

cdr3_length: 15
j_call: TRBJ2-5
v_call: TRBV11-2
cdr3_aa: CASSSGLARGETQYF

cdr3_length: 16
j_call: TRBJ1-6
v_call: TRBV2
cdr3_aa: CASRLEGGKGNSPLHF

cdr3_length: 15
j_call: TRBJ2-7
v_call: TRBV5-1
cdr3_aa: CASSLQGIGVGEQYF

cdr3_length: 15
j_call: TRBJ1-1
v_call: TRBV21-1
cdr3_aa: CASSTRQGPPSEAFF

cdr3_length: 13
j_call: TRBJ2-7
v_call: TRBV5-5
cdr3_aa: CASSFSGSYEQYF

cdr3_length: 16
j_call: TRBJ2-2
v_call: TRBV5-1
cdr3_aa: CASSFLAGGNTGELFF

cdr3_length: 14
j_call: TRBJ2-1
v_call: TRBV7-2
cdr3_aa: CASSFGTYYNEQFF

cdr3_length: 16
j_call: TRBJ1-2
v_call: TRBV5-4
cdr3_aa: CASSLDSGQGPQGYTF

cdr3_length: 15
j_call: TRBJ2-1
v_call: TRBV5-1
cdr3_aa: CASSLGTGSVNEQFF

cdr3_length: 18
j_call: TRBJ1-4
v_call: TRBV10-1
cdr3_aa: CASSELDTGNPPNEKLFF

cdr3_length: 15
j_call: TRBJ2-2
v_call: TRBV7-2
cdr3_aa: CASSSLTSKHGELFF

cdr3_length: 16
j_call: TRBJ1-3
v_call: TRBV28
cdr3_aa: CASRLSPGGGGNTIYF

cdr3_length: 17
j_call: TRBJ1-5
v_call: TRBV4-1
cdr3_aa: CASPINRDQYSNQPQHF

cdr3_length: 11
j_call: TRBJ1-1
v_call: TRBV6-5
cdr3_aa: CASRGGTEAFF

cdr3_length: 15
j_call: TRBJ1-1
v_call: TRBV2
cdr3_aa: CASSVVRVEDTEAFF

cdr3_length: 14
j_call: TRBJ1-4
v_call: TRBV2
cdr3_aa: CASRKDRANEKLFF

cdr3_length: 15
j_call: TRBJ2-3
v_call: TRBV10-3
cdr3_aa: CAIRQDRVGADTQYF

cdr3_length: 16
j_call: TRBJ2-1
v_call: TRBV9
cdr3_aa: CASSSPVAGGGNEQFF

cdr3_length: 18
j_call: TRBJ2-3
v_call: TRBV4-1
cdr3_aa: CASSPRLAGTTLTDTQYF

cdr3_length: 15
j_call: TRBJ1-1
v_call: TRBV6-1
cdr3_aa: CASIPRGRGNTEAFF

cdr3_length: 14
j_call: TRBJ2-7
v_call: TRBV30
cdr3_aa: CAWRPRGSSYEQYF

cdr3_length: 13
j_call: TRBJ1-1
v_call: TRBV4-2
cdr3_aa: CASSQVGTGEAFF

cdr3_length: 15
j_call: TRBJ2-7
v_call: TRBV5-1
cdr3_aa: CASSASPQESYEQYF

cdr3_length: 15
j_call: TRBJ2-7
v_call: TRBV7-8
cdr3_aa: CASSKPTGAYYEQYF

cdr3_length: 14
j_call: TRBJ2-2
v_call: TRBV11-2
cdr3_aa: CASSANRNTGELFF

cdr3_length: 16
j_call: TRBJ2-7
v_call: TRBV27
cdr3_aa: CASSSNLQGSPVGQYF

cdr3_length: 15
j_call: TRBJ2-7
v_call: TRBV5-1
cdr3_aa: CASSGGWGSSYEQYF

cdr3_length: 16
j_call: TRBJ2-4
v_call: TRBV2
cdr3_aa: CASSDTGEGPPNIQYF

cdr3_length: 15
j_call: TRBJ2-2
v_call: TRBV19
cdr3_aa: CASSPGLRGTGELFF

cdr3_length: 15
j_call: TRBJ2-5
v_call: TRBV2
cdr3_aa: CASSDRHQIQETQYF